Listed below are T cell receptor beta chains from one sample, sequenced in a study of shared clonotypes between healthy human individuals. Only in-frame clones appear in the TCRdb table, and some are missing; sequencing was by immunoSEQ multiplex PCR. The sample holds hundreds of thousands of clones, 74% seen once. The sequenced sample consisted of memory CD4+ T cells sorted from blood. All receptors derive from a woman in her twenties or thirties in good health. Both conserved end residues are part of each CDR3. D genes are given only for firm matches. Size values are once, few and many counts, or a class for expanded clones, and some rows have none.

d_gene	abundance	v_gene	j_gene	CDR3aa
TRBD2	.	TRBV4-1	.	CASSQDDTSVYYEQYF
.	.	TRBV2	TRBJ1-4	CASRYQGEKLFF
.	.	TRBV9	TRBJ2-3	CASSSGTSTDTQYF
.	once	TRBV5-4	TRBJ2-3	CASSLTGLSTDTQYF
.	.	TRBV11-3	TRBJ2-5	CASSLGQTQQETQYF
.	.	TRBV5-1	TRBJ1-1	CASSSSNLLNTEAFF
TRBD2	.	TRBV5-4	TRBJ2-7	CASSLTGLPRYEQYF
.	.	TRBV28	TRBJ2-7	CASRGTGQTYEQYF
TRBD1	.	TRBV6-1	TRBJ2-4	CASSEWEQGANIQYF
.	.	TRBV13	TRBJ2-7	CASSPQARGYEQYF
TRBD2	.	TRBV5-4	TRBJ2-1	CASRLASGSYEQFF
.	.	TRBV28	TRBJ2-3	CASSLPQRGSTDTQYF
.	.	TRBV6-5	TRBJ1-4	CASSYDFGATNEKLFF
.	.	TRBV28	TRBJ1-3	CASREKGIPGNTIYF
.	many	TRBV5-4	TRBJ2-1	CASSLTGNEQFF
TRBD1	.	TRBV5-5	TRBJ2-2	CASRSTGGAGELFF
TRBD2	.	TRBV2	TRBJ2-7	CASSESSGRAYEQYF
.	.	TRBV29-1	TRBJ2-3	CSVLPQGPATQYF
TRBD2	.	TRBV5-1	TRBJ2-7	CASSVRGVGDEQYF
.	.	TRBV20-1	TRBJ2-1	CSASSRDEQFF
TRBD1	few	TRBV11-1	TRBJ2-7	CASSPRQGPSYEQYF
TRBD1	.	TRBV5-1	TRBJ1-2	CASSIGTGGSNTF
TRBD1	many	TRBV7-9	TRBJ1-2	CASSPGDRGGGYTF
.	.	TRBV5-6	TRBJ2-7	CASSLSGSSYEQYF